This paragraph reports one T cell receptor beta chain. Original methodology: Amplified reference gene primers provided the basis for estimating nucleated cell counts. Assay: immunoSEQ multiplex PCR; the TCRdb copy retains only in-frame clones and omits some. V and J calls and clone size follow that table, whereas D and trimming were derived from the DNA. Of approximately 220,000 clones in the sample, over 70% were seen once. The sample belongs to a study of blood T cell repertoires in COVID-19. Study-level information: Sources were T cells, B-cell-depleted T cells, or PBMCs; the material itself was cDNA or gDNA.

The TCR comes from a man between 40 and 49 years old with acute or convalescent COVID-19. The sequencing sample was made of peripheral blood.

In DNA, the CDR3 is TGTGCCAGCAGTAGGAGGGATACCACAGATACGCAGTATTTT. This encodes CASSRRDTTDTQYF. This chain connects TRBV25-1 to TRBJ2-3; tentative D call: TRBD2 (6 bases). CDR3 length: 14 residues. The V gene's germline CDR1 is MGHDK and CDR2 SYGVNS. V lost 5 bases and J 2 bases, leaving 11 bases between the germline ends.